The source of this T cell receptor (beta chain) is a study of cytomegalovirus exposure and HLA in healthy donors. Overall study results and limits: For TCR beta chains, V- and J-gene trimming was later linked to a missense DCLRE1C variant.

A multiplex PCR was run with 60 Vbeta primers and 13 Jbeta primers. TCRdb's copy holds only in-frame clones and misses some; the assay was immunoSEQ multiplex PCR. The table has 85,000 to 95,000 clones, 65% to 75% seen once; the top ten hold 20% to 25%. Trimming left V 5 bases short and J 1 base short, with 10 bases between. The CDR3 has 14 residues. From germline, CDR1 is SGHVS and CDR2 FQNEAQ. As for this clone: Its target is not known.

The sequence was obtained from a man younger than 45 in good health and CMV-seropositive. The V call is TRBV7-8, the J call TRBJ2-3; possible D gene TRBD1, 6 bases. Sequencing was done on a sample of PBMCs. As DNA, the CDR3 is TGTGCCAGCAGCCTGCGACAGGGCACAGATACGCAGTATTTT. Its protein product is CASSLRQGTDTQYF.